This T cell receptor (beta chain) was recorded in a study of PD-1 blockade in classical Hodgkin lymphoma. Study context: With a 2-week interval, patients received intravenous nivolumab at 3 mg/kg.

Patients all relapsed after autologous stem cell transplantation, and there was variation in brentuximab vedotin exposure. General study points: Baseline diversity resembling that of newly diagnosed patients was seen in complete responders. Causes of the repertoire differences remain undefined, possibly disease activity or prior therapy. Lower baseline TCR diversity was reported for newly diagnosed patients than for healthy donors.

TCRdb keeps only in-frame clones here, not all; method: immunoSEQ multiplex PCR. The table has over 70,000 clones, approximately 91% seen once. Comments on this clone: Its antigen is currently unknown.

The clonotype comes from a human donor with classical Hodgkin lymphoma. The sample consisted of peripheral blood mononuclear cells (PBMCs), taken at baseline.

CDR3 sequence reads: CASSRAGGSYEQYF. DNA for the CDR3: TGTGCCAGCAGCCGGGCAGGGGGCTCGTACGAGCAGTACTTC. The chain carries TRBV14 and TRBJ2-7; 8 bases line up with TRBD1. Germline V CDR1 and CDR2: SGHDN, FVKESK. The CDR3 is made up of 14 amino acids. V dropped 4 bases and J dropped 4; count of bases not matched to a gene: 6. The variable domain in full, with the rest retrieved from reference TRBV14 and TRBJ2-7, is EAGVTQFPSHSVIEKGQTVTLRCDPISGHDNLYWYRRVMGKEIKFLLHFVKESKQDESGMPNNRFLAERTGGTYSTLKVQPAELEDSGVYFCASSRAGGSYEQYFGPGTRLTVT.